This T cell receptor beta chain derives from a study of cytomegalovirus exposure and HLA in healthy donors (dated by TCRdb to the late 2010s). Concerning the study at large: According to an earlier analysis of 587 of the donors, 150 million to 200 million T cells yielded 117 million unique TCR beta sequences and approximately 280 Gb of sequence data. Alongside the repertoire data, information on donor age, sex, ethnicity and CMV serostatus was compiled. The study was designed to test whether signatures of past pathogen exposure could be identified by cataloging public T cell receptors. The number of typed donors differed by locus: about 620-630 for A, B, C, DRB1 and DQB1; 522 for DQA1; approximately 600 for DPA1; and some 430 for DPB1. A later analysis re-examined previously published TCR beta repertoires from just over 650 donors and added high-resolution HLA genotyping to investigate patterns of TCR occurrence. A later genetic analysis used genome-wide SNP genotypes for about 60% of the roughly 700 donors, treating that subset as a discovery cohort. In an earlier analysis of 500 to 650 of the donors, high-throughput TCR beta sequencing was used to judge whether each TCR beta V gene segment behaved as functional or pseudogenic. In addition to the first cohort of approximately 670 subjects, a separate validation cohort of some 120 different subjects was used. Every discovery cohort repertoire had been produced on one sequencing platform. Across approximately 420 genotyped donors of the cohort, an average of about 250,000 unique TCR beta nucleotide sequences per donor were sequenced, and approximately 17% of those sequences were non-productive. Among the roughly 400 genotyped donors, around 81% belonged to the genetic ancestry cluster associated with self-reported Caucasian donors. The later analysis used no new phenotypic data to find candidate immune exposures, relying instead on TCR beta sequences and their occurrence across donors. A handful of DR-DQ haplotypes were handled as single units for association and clustering because linkage in the cohort was strong. Using immunosequencing, the study profiled T cell repertoires from about 610 subjects and related those repertoires to cytomegalovirus serostatus. HLA typing included class I and class II loci at four-digit resolution. An early release covering 500 to 750 HLA-typed donors comprised 250 to 350 gigabases of sequencing data and around 80 million unique TCR sequences. The study combined high-throughput TCR immunosequencing, statistical association of individual TCRs with disease status, and machine learning to predict cytomegalovirus infection status. Beyond this particular receptor, the publication reports: In both the original and validation cohorts, the classifier was reported to diagnose cytomegalovirus status with high specificity and sensitivity. Some IMGT-functional V segments, including TRBV6-2 and TRBV6-3, could not be distinguished by the 87-base-pair reads and were therefore excluded. Because HLA typing was unavailable for some donors at each locus, only the typed subset was used in association tests. Across donors, most TCR sequences were observed very rarely, whereas some public TCRs were present in many individuals. Compared with the approximately 670-donor mean, donors in an Asian-associated ancestry cluster had fewer N-insertions in productive TCRs, according to a later genetic analysis. In a later analysis, several top co-occurrence clusters were reported to appear linked to parvovirus B19, influenza, CMV and Epstein-Barr virus. Strong co-occurrence of HLA alleles, especially DR and DQ, made assigning TCR associations to individual alleles difficult. Sequencing depth was assumed to be roughly uniform across donors in the presence/absence analyses, though that assumption may not hold. CMV serostatus was the only immune exposure information available for the cohort. Seventeen rarely observed V segments, including chromosome 9 orphons, were excluded from the earlier analysis of some 590 of the donors because counts were too low. Broadly in line with IMGT annotations, most TCR beta V segments showed up in productive rearrangements about 87% or about 30% of the time in an earlier analysis of several hundred of the donors. In a later analysis, HLA-associated TCR beta chains were found to be more clonally expanded and to have lower generation probabilities than equally common non-associated chains. A further reported finding was that TCR beta sequences accurately predicted the HLA-A and HLA-B alleles for most subjects in the first cohort. A cluster of highly shared sequence variants was judged likely to be a technical artifact of the sequencing pipeline. The study gave a list of 150 to 200 TCR beta chains associated with cytomegalovirus. A later analysis found that TCR association rates varied across HLA loci, with DRB1 alleles showing the most associated TCRs and HLA-C alleles the fewest. It was suggested by the authors that the approach could potentially be generalized to other disease states and immunological phenotypes. V-gene and J-gene trimming of TCR beta chains was associated with a missense DCLRE1C variant in a later genetic analysis, and the association was replicated in an independent cohort. According to a later analysis, most CMV-associated TCR beta chains appeared to be HLA-restricted, and the HLA associations seemed to be driven largely by CMV exposure. In vitro tests confirmed that a few of the cytomegalovirus-associated TCR beta chains recognize cytomegalovirus antigens. Correlated functional status among segregating V segments might be attributable to linkage disequilibrium, but an unknown experimental factor could not be ruled out. In a later analysis, some 18,000 TCR beta sequences were associated with specific HLA alleles at a false discovery rate of 0.05. The cohort was sequenced for TCR beta chains only, and without alpha or paired-chain data the features that could be detected were limited.

The CDR3 measures 11 amino acids from cysteine to phenylalanine. CDR3 DNA is the only sequence kept; it has 33 bases, read in frame from the first base. CDR1 is given as DFQATT and CDR2 as SNEGSKA, both from the germline V gene (reference sequence). V and J are truncated by 6 bases and 2 bases respectively, leaving an intervening sequence of 5 bases. The cohort consisted of 666 healthy bone marrow donors. At the time of sampling, all cohort members were nominally healthy, though unrecorded immune exposures were likely present. The donor tested CMV seropositive, placing the donor among the 290 or so seropositive members of the cohort. A peripheral blood sample was provided by each donor, and peripheral blood mononuclear cells were used for TCR beta sequencing. Genomic DNA extraction from the blood cell samples was performed with the Qiagen DNeasy Blood Extraction Kit. The library was obtained by the immunoSEQ multiplex PCR assay. A mixture of 60 forward primers for TCR Vbeta segments and 13 reverse primers for TCR Jbeta segments was used in the multiplex PCR. The CDR3 region of rearranged TCR beta genes was amplified from genomic DNA by a multiplex PCR assay. The amplified TCR beta libraries were sequenced on the Illumina HiSeq System as 87-base-pair reads. The paper's data handling went like this. Across the 640 or so repertoires, a later analysis counted 75 million to 90 million unique TCR beta chains, approximately 10 million of which were shared by at least two donors. Raw reads were error-corrected and collapsed into unique sequences with a nearest-neighbor algorithm that merged closely related sequences to remove PCR and sequencing errors. Alignment of CDR3 sequences to IMGT reference sequences was used to assign V, D and J gene segments. Each retained sequence needed at least a six-nucleotide match to both a V gene segment and a J gene segment. Rearrangements were classified as productive when the CDR3 lacked stop codons and remained in frame with V and J, and all other rearrangements were classified as non-productive. Following IMGT convention, CDR3 was defined as the stretch from the second conserved V-encoded cysteine to the conserved J-encoded phenylalanine. Sequences without an unambiguous match to a single V gene segment were excluded from the earlier analysis of over 500 of the donors. In an earlier analysis of several hundred of the donors, V segments were called functional above 56.7% productive rearrangements and were called segregating when the between-donor standard deviation exceeded 5%. A statistical classification framework was developed to diagnose cytomegalovirus status using the catalog of TCR beta chain sequences. In a later analysis, V and J genes were assigned by comparing TCR nucleotide sequences against IMGT/GENE-DB human TR gene sequences. A later analysis assigned CDR3 sequences and most-parsimonious VDJ recombination scenarios with the TCRdist pipeline. In a later analysis, every TCR beta chain was defined by the combination of its CDR3 amino acid sequence and its V-gene family, and reads without a unique V-gene family were dropped. As a way to deal with suspected cross-contamination and a sequencing artifact, a later analysis dropped hundreds of nucleotide sequences that were highly shared and had low generation probability. A later analysis calculated a clonal expansion index for each public chain from normalized within-repertoire ranks of inferred template counts. Generation probabilities in a later analysis came from a VDJ recombination model fitted to out-of-frame rearrangements, and those results were checked against IGoR. In a later analysis, hypergeometric tests were used to score TCR-TCR, TCR-HLA and TCR-CMV co-occurrence, with a repertoire-size bias correction applied to TCR pairs. A later analysis estimated false discovery rates by permuting HLA or CMV assignments 20 times. In a later analysis, co-occurring TCRs were grouped with DBSCAN, and TCRdist sequence similarity was added when clustering was performed within HLA-allele-positive subsets. For co-occurrence clustering, repertoires with fewer than 30,000 or more than 120,000 public chains were excluded, along with four to six repertoires with anomalous nucleotide sharing. TCRdb retrieved this table from immuneACCESS and kept in-frame rearrangements only. Not all clones are present; in checked studies, unresolved V genes account for under half, and no reason is known for the remainder. The DNA gave D and trimming, while V, J and clone size come from that table. This sample holds 100,000 to 150,000 clones; over 70% were observed only once. Clones ranked in the top ten supply 7.5% to 9.5% of the sample.

A note on this clone: It lacks a known antigen. No much larger clonotype is one base removed from it; base qualities were not supplied.

The chain joins TRBV20-1 to TRBJ1-5; the D gene lacks a confident call. Input material: PBMCs. This clonotype was sampled from a woman aged 45-59 years in good health and CMV-seropositive. The CDR3 corresponds to CSASGNQPQHF. The bases are TGCAGTGCCTCAGGCAATCAGCCCCAGCATTTT.